The rows below give T cell receptor beta chains drawn from one sample of a study of breast tumors, draining lymph nodes, adjacent tissues. MiXCR, applied by TCRdb to the multiplex PCR reads, yields one record per CDR3 protein. The data show about 12,000 distinct CDR3 sequences, under 80% seen once. The sample comprised tumor-adjacent breast tissue. The receptors shown here come from a female donor with breast cancer. Some clones in this sample may be carry-over from other donors' samples. The CDR3 runs from the conserved cysteine through the conserved F or W. D genes are given only for firm matches. Clone sizes are given selectively: once, few, many, or a class where the clone is expanded.

len: 16
abundance: .
j_gene: TRBJ2-5
v_gene: TRBV7-9
d_gene: TRBD2
CDR3nt: TGTGCCAGCAGCTTAGTCACTAGCGGGAGGGAAGAGACCCAGTACTTC
CDR3aa: CASSLVTSGREETQYF

len: 15
abundance: .
j_gene: TRBJ2-5
v_gene: TRBV4-1
d_gene: .
CDR3nt: TGCGCCAGCAGCCAAGATCCAACGTACCAAGAGACCCAGTACTTC
CDR3aa: CASSQDPTYQETQYF

len: 14
abundance: .
j_gene: TRBJ2-7
v_gene: TRBV7-2
d_gene: TRBD2
CDR3nt: TGTGCCAGCAGCTTAGAGACTAGCGCCTACGAGCAGTACTTC
CDR3aa: CASSLETSAYEQYF

len: 13
abundance: .
j_gene: TRBJ1-6
v_gene: TRBV20-1
d_gene: .
CDR3nt: TGCAGTGCTAGGGAAACGGACCTTTCACCCCTCCACTTT
CDR3aa: CSARETDLSPLHF

len: 11
abundance: .
j_gene: TRBJ2-2
v_gene: TRBV19
d_gene: .
CDR3nt: TGTGCCAGCAGGGCCACCGGGGAGCTGTTTTTT
CDR3aa: CASRATGELFF

len: 15
abundance: .
j_gene: TRBJ1-2
v_gene: TRBV5-4
d_gene: TRBD1
CDR3nt: TGTGCCAGCAGCTTGGCGCAGGGGGCTAGCTATGGCTACACCTTC
CDR3aa: CASSLAQGASYGYTF

len: 12
abundance: few
j_gene: TRBJ1-2
v_gene: TRBV20-1
d_gene: .
CDR3nt: TGCAGTGCTACTCAAGGAAACTATGGCTACACCTTC
CDR3aa: CSATQGNYGYTF

len: 13
abundance: .
j_gene: TRBJ1-5
v_gene: TRBV2
d_gene: .
CDR3nt: TGTGCCAGTTCGACAGGTCCCAATCAGCCCCAGCATTTT
CDR3aa: CASSTGPNQPQHF

len: 13
abundance: .
j_gene: TRBJ1-2
v_gene: TRBV5-1
d_gene: .
CDR3nt: TGCGCCAGCAGCTTGGCAGGGGTCTATGGCTACACCTTC
CDR3aa: CASSLAGVYGYTF

len: 17
abundance: .
j_gene: TRBJ2-3
v_gene: TRBV9
d_gene: TRBD2
CDR3nt: TGTGCCAGCAGCGTAGGGGCGGGAGGCTTCCTGGCAGATACGCAGTATTTT
CDR3aa: CASSVGAGGFLADTQYF

len: 17
abundance: .
j_gene: TRBJ2-1
v_gene: TRBV7-8
d_gene: TRBD2
CDR3nt: TGTGCCAGCAGCTTAGTGGCTAGCGGGAGGGTTGGGGATGAGCAGTTCTTC
CDR3aa: CASSLVASGRVGDEQFF

len: 13
abundance: .
j_gene: TRBJ2-2
v_gene: TRBV5-1
d_gene: .
CDR3nt: TGCGCCAGCCACTCCGAGAACACCGGGGAGCTGTTTTTT
CDR3aa: CASHSENTGELFF

len: 14
abundance: once
j_gene: TRBJ2-7
v_gene: TRBV11-3
d_gene: .
CDR3nt: TGTGCCAGCAGCTTAGTTTTTGGGACCTACGAGCAGTACTTC
CDR3aa: CASSLVFGTYEQYF

len: 15
abundance: .
j_gene: TRBJ2-3
v_gene: TRBV12-3/TRBV12-4
d_gene: TRBD2
CDR3nt: TGTGCCAGCAGTAGCCCCGGGAGGGCGTCAGATACGCAGTATTTT
CDR3aa: CASSSPGRASDTQYF

len: 13
abundance: .
j_gene: TRBJ2-7
v_gene: TRBV20-1
d_gene: .
CDR3nt: TGCAGTGCTGCCGCCCCCCCGTCCTACGAGCAGTACTTC
CDR3aa: CSAAAPPSYEQYF

len: 14
abundance: .
j_gene: TRBJ1-6
v_gene: TRBV9
d_gene: TRBD1
CDR3nt: TGTGCCAGCAGCGCCCGACAGGGCGGACGGCCCCTCCACTTT
CDR3aa: CASSARQGGRPLHF

len: 13
abundance: .
j_gene: TRBJ1-6
v_gene: TRBV5-1
d_gene: .
CDR3nt: TGCGCCAGCAGCTTGGCAGAGGAATCACCCCTCCACTTT
CDR3aa: CASSLAEESPLHF

len: 16
abundance: medium-sized
j_gene: TRBJ2-7
v_gene: TRBV2
d_gene: TRBD2
CDR3nt: TGTGCCAGCAGTGAAGTGTTGGGGACTAGGGCCTACGAGCAGTACTTC
CDR3aa: CASSEVLGTRAYEQYF

len: 13
abundance: .
j_gene: TRBJ2-5
v_gene: TRBV5-4
d_gene: .
CDR3nt: TGTGCCAGCAGCTTGGGGCGGGTGGAGGCCCAGTACTTC
CDR3aa: CASSLGRVEAQYF

len: 15
abundance: .
j_gene: TRBJ1-5
v_gene: TRBV7-2
d_gene: TRBD1
CDR3nt: TGTGCCAGCAGCTTACGGACAGGGAGCAATCAGCCCCAGCATTTT
CDR3aa: CASSLRTGSNQPQHF

len: 15
abundance: .
j_gene: TRBJ2-5
v_gene: TRBV15
d_gene: TRBD2
CDR3nt: TGTGCCACCAGCAGAGCGGGTAGCGGGAGACAGACCCAGTACTTC
CDR3aa: CATSRAGSGRQTQYF

len: 12
abundance: .
j_gene: TRBJ1-1
v_gene: TRBV11-2
d_gene: TRBD1
CDR3nt: TGTGCCAGCAGCCTGACAGGGACTGAAGCTTTCTTT
CDR3aa: CASSLTGTEAFF

len: 12
abundance: once
j_gene: TRBJ1-2
v_gene: TRBV15
d_gene: .
CDR3nt: TGTGCCACCAGCAGAGAACGGTACGGCTACACCTTC
CDR3aa: CATSRERYGYTF

len: 13
abundance: medium-sized
j_gene: TRBJ2-7
v_gene: TRBV11-2
d_gene: .
CDR3nt: TGTGCCAGCAGCTTAGGAGGGGGATACGAGCAGTACTTC
CDR3aa: CASSLGGGYEQYF

len: 14
abundance: .
j_gene: TRBJ2-7
v_gene: TRBV7-9
d_gene: TRBD1
CDR3nt: TGTGCCAGCAGCCTCAGGGGGCGAGGCTACGAGCAGTACTTC
CDR3aa: CASSLRGRGYEQYF

len: 15
abundance: .
j_gene: TRBJ2-3
v_gene: TRBV5-6
d_gene: .
CDR3nt: TGTGCCAGCAGCTTTACGCCAGGGGCCACAGATACGCAGTATTTT
CDR3aa: CASSFTPGATDTQYF

len: 14
abundance: large
j_gene: TRBJ2-1
v_gene: TRBV20-1
d_gene: .
CDR3nt: TGCAGTGCTAGAGTGCGAGGGAGCTACAATGAGCAGTTCTTC
CDR3aa: CSARVRGSYNEQFF

len: 12
abundance: .
j_gene: TRBJ2-1
v_gene: TRBV19
d_gene: .
CDR3nt: TGTGCCAGTAGTTGGACTCCTGGTGAGCAGTTCTTC
CDR3aa: CASSWTPGEQFF